The 20 T cell receptor beta chains reported below all come from one sample, sequenced in a study of blood T cell repertoires in COVID-19. Generated by immunoSEQ multiplex PCR, the TCRdb table keeps only in-frame clones and is missing some. The sample shows about 210,000 clones, around nine tenths of them seen only once. The specimen sequenced was peripheral blood. These receptor sequences come from a man in his forties or fifties with acute or convalescent COVID-19.

The chain employs TRBV3-1 (or the pseudogene TRBV3-2) and TRBJ1-6, with 8 bases aligning to TRBD1. The CDR3 loop spans 16 amino acids. V shed 3 bases, J shed 3 bases, and the junction held 4 bases outside the gene matches. Per the germline V gene, CDR1 is LGHDT and CDR2 is YNNKEL (reference sequence). CDR3 in DNA: TGTGCCAGCAGCCAGACAGGGGCCTTCTATAATTCACCCCTCCACTTT. Translation: CASSQTGAFYNSPLHF.

This chain connects TRBV13 to TRBJ1-3, with 7 positions matching TRBD1. This CDR3 region has 15 residues. Per the germline V gene, CDR1 is PRHDT and CDR2 is FYEKMQ (reference sequence). Unmatched junction bases numbered 4, after V lost 5 bases and J lost 0 bases. The CDR3 sequence is CASSRRDSSGNTIYF. Written as DNA, the CDR3 is TGTGCCAGCAGCCGCAGGGACAGCTCTGGAAACACCATATATTTT.

The chain combines TRBV11-3 with TRBJ2-1; tentatively, D is TRBD2 (5 bases). Germline values: CDR1 SGHNT, CDR2 YENEEA. The V end lost 1 base, the J end lost 11 bases, and 15 bases lay between the germline ends. The CDR3 consists of 14 residues. CDR3 sequence (DNA): TGTGCCAGCAGCTTAGGGACTCCCCCGTGGCAGCAGTTCTTC. This gives the protein CASSLGTPPWQQFF.

This chain uses TRBV4-2 with TRBJ2-1; 9 bases fit TRBD1. V trimming: 8 bases; J trimming: 8 bases; junction bases outside the gene matches: 13. Germline assignment: CDR1 LGHNA and CDR2 YNFKEQ. There are 15 residues in the CDR3. CDR3: CASLTIGQGTDEQFF. Here the CDR3 DNA reads TGTGCCAGCCTTACAATTGGACAGGGGACCGATGAGCAGTTCTTC.

This clone was seen more than once but under ten times. This chain joins TRBV4-1 and TRBJ1-4; unclear D gene. Trimming shortened V by 0 bases and J by 10 bases, and 15 bases separated the two germline ends. Germline CDR1 reads MGHRA; CDR2 reads YSYEKL. The CDR3 extends over 15 amino acids. CDR3 bases: TGCGCCAGCAGCCAAGATATATTTAGCCAACGAAAACTGTTTTTT. Protein sequence: CASSQDIFSQRKLFF.

The V and J genes are TRBV4-1 and TRBJ1-6; 9 bases match TRBD1. V was pared by 4 bases and J by 5 bases, with 3 bases of the junction left unmatched. Germline CDR1 reads MGHRA; CDR2 reads YSYEKL. The CDR3 consists of 15 residues. CDR3 in DNA: TGCGCCAGCAGCCTGGGACAGGGCCATAATTCACCCCTCCACTTT. As protein: CASSLGQGHNSPLHF.

The chain has TRBV14 and TRBJ2-7, with 11 bases matching TRBD1. Per the germline V gene, CDR1 is SGHDN and CDR2 is FVKESK. Trimming at V came to 3 bases and at J to 1 base, leaving 8 bases not matched to a gene. The CDR3 loop spans 17 amino acids. DNA for the CDR3: TGTGCCAGCAGCCATCTCGGACAGGGGGCGAGGTCCTACGAGCAGTACTTC. This encodes CASSHLGQGARSYEQYF.

The V gene is TRBV4-2, the J gene TRBJ2-3; 7 bases line up with TRBD2. The CDR3 has 18 amino acids. The V gene end was trimmed by 0 bases and the J gene end by 0 bases; junction bases not matched to a gene: 9. Germline V gene sequence: CDR1 LGHNA, CDR2 YNFKEQ. The CDR3 is CASSQDSLRTSSTDTQYF. The CDR3 DNA reads as TGTGCCAGCAGCCAAGATTCGTTGAGGACTAGTAGCACAGATACGCAGTATTTT.

This clone was seen only once. The V gene is TRBV10-1, the J gene TRBJ1-1; TRBD1 agrees at 8 bases. The germline CDR1 and CDR2 sequences are WNHNN and SYGVQD (reference sequence). V gave up 7 bases and J gave up 5 bases; unmatched junction bases: 6. The CDR3 covers 13 residues. As DNA, the CDR3 is TGCGCCAGCACTGGACAGGGCCGGACTGAAGCTTTCTTT. Its protein is CASTGQGRTEAFF.

The rearrangement joins TRBV12-3 or TRBV12-4 to TRBJ2-3; tentatively, D is TRBD1 (6 bases). V lost 4 bases and J lost 8, with 13 bases in between. The CDR3 extends over 13 amino acids. The DNA for the CDR3 is TGTGCCAGCAGTTGGAAGGGACACGGTACGCAGTATTTT. It specifies CASSWKGHGTQYF.

This clone is a singleton in its sample. This sequence joins TRBV28 and TRBJ2-3, with 10 bases matching TRBD1. V lost 3 bases, J lost 5 bases, and 11 bases stayed unmatched. Germline CDR1 and CDR2: MDHEN and SYDVKM. The CDR3 length is 17 residues. CDR3 amino acids: CASSFTYDRGQGDTQYF. CDR3 DNA: TGTGCCAGCAGTTTCACGTACGACAGGGGGCAGGGAGATACGCAGTATTTT. The whole variable domain, remainder taken from reference TRBV28 and TRBJ2-3, is DVKVTQSSRYLVKRTGEKVFLECVQDMDHENMFWYRQDPGLGLRLIYFSYDVKMKEKGDIPEGYSVSREKKERFSLILESASTNQTSMYLCASSFTYDRGQGDTQYFGPGTRLTVL.

The V call is TRBV19, the J call TRBJ2-3; 7 bases line up with TRBD2. Germline CDR1 LNHDA, CDR2 SQIVND (reference sequence). The V segment lost 5 bases and the J segment 6 bases; nucleotides outside the gene matches: 11. This CDR3 has 15 amino acids. CDR3 bases: TGTGCCAGTAGTTCCTGGCCCGCGGGAGAGGATACGCAGTATTTT. This gives the protein CASSSWPAGEDTQYF.

This clone was detected once. The V and J genes are TRBV11-2 and TRBJ2-2; a weak D match, TRBD2 (5 bases). The V gene lost 3 bases and the J gene lost 7 bases, with 9 bases spanning the gap. Germline loops: CDR1 SGHAT, CDR2 FQNNGV. The CDR3 extends over 13 amino acids. As DNA, the CDR3 is TGTGCCAGCAGCTTCAAGGGAGACGGGGAGCTGTTTTTT. Its protein is CASSFKGDGELFF. The entire variable domain, with the rest obtained from reference TRBV11-2 and TRBJ2-2, is as follows: EAGVAQSPRYKIIEKRQSVAFWCNPISGHATLYWYQQILGQGPKLLIQFQNNGVVDDSQLPKDRFSAERLKGVDSTLKIQPAKLEDSAVYLCASSFKGDGELFFGEGSRLTVL.

The chain is built from TRBV5-1 and TRBJ2-7, with 7 bases that match TRBD1. The length of the CDR3 is 15 residues. Germline loops: CDR1 SGHRS, CDR2 YFSETQ. Unmatched junction bases numbered 12, after V lost 5 bases and J lost 4 bases. CDR3 protein: CASRTSGQMVYEQYF. In DNA form, the CDR3 reads TGCGCCAGCAGGACTTCGGGACAGATGGTGTACGAGCAGTACTTC.

The chain uses TRBV5-8 and TRBJ2-7, with TRBD2 identical over 8 bases. This CDR3 contains 15 residues. V lost 2 bases to trimming and J lost 1 base; unmatched junction nucleotides: 5. CDR1 SGHTS and CDR2 YDEGEE come from the germline V gene. The DNA for the CDR3 is TGTGCCAGCAGCTTCGGGCTAGCGGGTTCCTACGAGCAGTACTTC. It encodes CASSFGLAGSYEQYF.

The gene calls are TRBV7-8 and TRBJ2-7, with D tentatively TRBD2 (5 bases). CDR1 and CDR2 (germline): SGHVS, FQNEAQ. The CDR3 contains 12 residues. Trimming stripped 0 bases from V and 7 bases from J, with 7 bases between. The CDR3 loop is CASSLAEAEQYF. The CDR3 DNA sequence: TGTGCCAGCAGCTTAGCGGAGGCGGAGCAGTACTTC. Complete variable domain (other parts from reference TRBV7-8 and TRBJ2-7): GAGVSQSPRYKVAKRGQDVALRCDPISGHVSLFWYQQALGQGPEFLTYFQNEAQLDKSGLPSDRFFAERPEGSVSTLKIQRTQQEDSAVYLCASSLAEAEQYFGPGTRLTVT.

This clone was counted between two and nine times. V and J are TRBV27 and TRBJ2-7; 10 bases line up with TRBD2. The CDR3 sequence is 18 residues long. J was trimmed by 4 bases and V by 5 bases; bases with no gene match: 17. CDR1 is MNHEY, CDR2 SMNVEV, per germline (reference sequence). CDR3 in DNA: TGTGCCAGCAGTATGACAGGGAGCGGGAGGGGAAGACATTACGAGCAGTACTTC. Protein sequence: CASSMTGSGRGRHYEQYF.

This chain uses TRBV29-1 with TRBJ2-1, with no clear D. This CDR3 has 14 amino acids. The V and J ends lost 4 bases and 5 bases respectively, with 15 bases between them. Germline V gene lookup returns CDR1 SQVTM and CDR2 ANQGSEA. The CDR3: CSVVTLRVDNEQFF. CDR3 in DNA: TGCAGCGTTGTCACTCTCCGGGTCGACAATGAGCAGTTCTTC.

V usage is TRBV24-1 and J usage is TRBJ2-3; 9 bases agree with TRBD1. Losses at the gene ends were 3 bases for V and 5 bases for J; bases not matched to a gene: 11. The CDR3 runs to 17 residues. Looked up from germline, CDR1 is KGHDR and CDR2 is SFDVKD. CDR3 DNA sequence: TGTGCCACCAGTGATACTTCTCCGGGACAGGGAAGAGATACGCAGTATTTT. Residues: CATSDTSPGQGRDTQYF.

The chain recombines TRBV5-4 with TRBJ2-4; possibly TRBD2 for D (5 bases). Looked up from germline, CDR1 is SGHNT and CDR2 is YYREEE (reference sequence). Trimming took 4 bases from V and 6 from J, leaving 11 bases between them. The length of the CDR3 is 13 residues. CDR3 residues: CASSRRGRNIQYF. For the CDR3, the DNA is TGTGCCAGCAGCAGACGAGGGAGAAACATTCAGTACTTC.